These 6 T cell receptor beta chains share one sample of origin, sequenced in a study of shared clonotypes between healthy human individuals. Terminally differentiated effector memory CD45RA+ cells were excluded from the naive CD8 cells, which were CD45RO-negative and positively selected for CCR7. Profiled with immunoSEQ multiplex PCR; TCRdb holds only in-frame clones, not every one. The sample lists about 580,000 clones; 95% to 98% were seen once. Sequenced: naive CD8+ T cells sorted from blood. All receptors come from a man aged 25 to 45 in good health.

V and J are TRBV19 and TRBJ1-1, with 8 bases lining up with TRBD1. Trimming at V came to 5 bases and at J to 0 bases, leaving 11 bases not matched to a gene. The germline V gene encodes CDR1 LNHDA and CDR2 SQIVND (reference sequence). This CDR3 contains 17 residues. The CDR3 spells CASSQYQGQGLNTEAFF. DNA of the CDR3: TGTGCCAGTAGTCAATACCAAGGACAGGGTTTGAACACTGAAGCTTTCTTT. Filled out from reference TRBV19 and TRBJ1-1, the complete variable domain reads DGGITQSPKYLFRKEGQNVTLSCEQNLNHDAMYWYRQDPGQGLRLIYYSQIVNDFQKGDIAEGYSVSREKKESFPLTVTSAQKNPTAFYLCASSQYQGQGLNTEAFFGQGTRLTVV.

V usage is TRBV14 and J usage is TRBJ2-7; 10 nucleotides agree with TRBD2. The germline V gene has CDR1 SGHDN and CDR2 FVKESK. This CDR3 region has 16 residues. V lost 4 bases, J lost 2 bases, and 8 bases stayed unmatched. CDR3 in amino acids: CASSPIAGGIPYEQYF. The CDR3 DNA reads TGTGCCAGCAGCCCTATAGCGGGAGGAATTCCCTACGAGCAGTACTTC. Complete variable domain (other parts from reference TRBV14 and TRBJ2-7): EAGVTQFPSHSVIEKGQTVTLRCDPISGHDNLYWYRRVMGKEIKFLLHFVKESKQDESGMPNNRFLAERTGGTYSTLKVQPAELEDSGVYFCASSPIAGGIPYEQYFGPGTRLTVT.

Here the CDR3 DNA reads TGTGCCAGCAGTCTCGGGACTAGCGGAAGCACAGATACGCAGTATTTT. Translating it yields CASSLGTSGSTDTQYF. This chain joins TRBV28 and TRBJ2-3; 11 positions agree with TRBD2. Germline V CDR1 and CDR2: MDHEN, SYDVKM. The CDR3 has 16 residues. V trimming: 5 bases; J trimming: 0 bases; junction bases outside the gene matches: 4.

This chain links TRBV11-2 with TRBJ2-2; D might be TRBD1 or TRBD2, each matching 6 bases. The CDR3 is 16 residues long. Germline V CDR1 and CDR2: SGHAT, FQNNGV. The ends were cut back, 5 bases at V and 3 bases at J, with 16 bases in the middle. The CDR3 DNA follows: TGTGCCAGCAGCCCCCCGGGAAGGGGGGACACCGGGGAGCTGTTTTTT. This gives the protein CASSPPGRGDTGELFF. The full variable domain, in which reference TRBV11-2 and TRBJ2-2 provide the parts outside the CDR3, is EAGVAQSPRYKIIEKRQSVAFWCNPISGHATLYWYQQILGQGPKLLIQFQNNGVVDDSQLPKDRFSAERLKGVDSTLKIQPAKLEDSAVYLCASSPPGRGDTGELFFGEGSRLTVL.

This rearrangement joins TRBV7-8 to TRBJ2-5; no definite D call. Trimming shortened V by 5 bases and J by 2 bases, and 12 bases separated the two germline ends. The CDR3 length is 14 residues. Germline values: CDR1 SGHVS, CDR2 FQNEAQ. The CDR3 spells CASSPHTRQETQYF. As DNA, the CDR3 is TGTGCCAGCAGCCCTCACACCCGACAAGAGACCCAGTACTTC.

The V call is TRBV28, the J call TRBJ2-7; D is unclear. Per germline, CDR1 MDHEN and CDR2 SYDVKM. The ends were cut back, 4 bases at V and 2 bases at J, with 15 bases in the middle. The CDR3 loop spans 15 amino acids. CDR3 sequence (DNA): TGTGCCAGCAGTTCCAAACGCGTGACACCCTACGAGCAGTACTTC. Translating it yields CASSSKRVTPYEQYF.